This paragraph reports one T cell receptor beta chain. Its antigen is as yet unknown. Every bit of the isolated RNA underwent reverse transcription, so sequencing read expressed TCRB transcripts. About 3.6 million reads on average were seen across naive, central memory and regulatory T cell samples. Only in-frame clones appear in the TCRdb table, and some are missing; sequencing was by immunoSEQ multiplex PCR. In the table there are 100,000 to 150,000 clones, 17% of which are singletons. These data come from a study of beta chain features in type 1 diabetes. About the study: Patients were similar to healthy donors in age and gender (as well as in cell yields).

The V gene's germline CDR1 is LNHNV and CDR2 YYDKDF (reference sequence). The CDR3 spans 14 residues. Trimming removed 6 bases from V and 2 bases from J; junction bases left unmatched: 2. Notes on the study in general: Researchers report that Type 1 diabetes patients had moderately but significantly shorter TCRB CDR3s across all four CD4+ subsets.

This receptor was obtained from a man aged 18 to 30 with type 1 diabetes. Material: central memory CD4+ T cells from blood. The chain links TRBV15 to TRBJ2-4, with 9 bases matching TRBD1. The CDR3 sequence: CATRDRGTKNIQYF. The CDR3 DNA sequence: TGTGCCACCAGGGACAGGGGAACCAAAAACATTCAGTACTTC.